This TCR beta chain was sequenced in a study of technical replicates of blood from several donors. The CDR3 length is 14 residues. The V segment lost 6 bases and the J segment 6 bases; nucleotides outside the gene matches: 5. Germline-derived CDR1 and CDR2 are SGDLS and YYNGEE. Libraries were prepared by immunoSEQ multiplex PCR; TCRdb keeps only in-frame clonotypes and omits some of them. The repertoire holds nearly 80,000 clones, with 90% to 95% as singletons. The sequenced sample consisted of T cells isolated from PBMCs. The chain employs TRBV9 and TRBJ2-2, with 10 positions matching TRBD2. This TCR came from a human donor in good health. CDR3 in DNA: TGTGCCAGCACCCTAGCGGGAGAAGCCGGGGAGCTGTTTTTT. Translation: CASTLAGEAGELFF.